This is a list of T cell receptor beta chains from one sample in a study. Via MiXCR, TCRdb re-called the RT-PCR reads, giving one row per CDR3 protein. Of about 680,000 distinct CDR3 sequences detected, 14% appear once; the ten largest clones hold just over 3.5%. Sequencing was done on a sample of memory CD4+ T cells from blood. These receptors were obtained from a female donor in good health, serving as a healthy control. Both conserved end residues are part of each CDR3. A D gene is named only where the DNA matches it firmly. Clone size is stated in some rows and not others, as once, few, many or a class when expanded.

CDR3aa: CASSLEGHGYTF; CDR3nt: TGTGCCAGCAGCTTAGAGGGGCACGGCTACACCTTC; abundance: .; v_gene: TRBV7-9; j_gene: TRBJ1-2; d_gene: .
CDR3aa: CASSFRGASTDTQYF; CDR3nt: TGTGCCAGCAGTTTTAGGGGGGCTAGCACAGATACGCAGTATTTT; abundance: few; v_gene: TRBV27; j_gene: TRBJ2-3; d_gene: .
CDR3aa: CASSLGQGSGAQHF; CDR3nt: TGTGCCAGCAGCTTAGGGCAGGGGAGTGGAGCCCAGCATTTT; abundance: many; v_gene: TRBV7-8; j_gene: TRBJ1-5; d_gene: .
CDR3aa: CASSPEGSNQPQHF; CDR3nt: TGTGCCAGCAGCCCAGAAGGAAGCAATCAGCCCCAGCATTTT; abundance: few; v_gene: TRBV7-9; j_gene: TRBJ1-5; d_gene: .
CDR3aa: CSAKEGNTGELFF; CDR3nt: TGCAGTGCTAAGGAGGGGAACACCGGGGAGCTGTTTTTT; abundance: few; v_gene: TRBV20-1; j_gene: TRBJ2-2; d_gene: .
CDR3aa: CASSLSAEETQYF; CDR3nt: TGCGCCAGCAGCTTGTCGGCGGAAGAGACCCAGTACTTC; abundance: .; v_gene: TRBV5-1; j_gene: TRBJ2-5; d_gene: .
CDR3aa: CASSEDRATEAFF; CDR3nt: TGTGCCAGCAGCGAGGACAGGGCCACTGAAGCTTTCTTT; abundance: many; v_gene: TRBV12-3/TRBV12-4; j_gene: TRBJ1-1; d_gene: TRBD1
CDR3aa: CAASQGITEAFF; CDR3nt: TGTGCCGCGTCACAGGGGATCACTGAAGCTTTCTTT; abundance: few; v_gene: TRBV10-3; j_gene: TRBJ1-1; d_gene: TRBD1
CDR3aa: CASSLHGTQYF; CDR3nt: TGTGCCAGCAGCTTACATGGGACCCAGTACTTC; abundance: few; v_gene: TRBV7-9; j_gene: TRBJ2-5; d_gene: .
CDR3aa: CASRETGTGGVGWYGNQPQHF; CDR3nt: TGTGCCAGCAGAGAAACCGGGACAGGGGGAGTGGGATGGTACGGCAATCAGCCCCAGCATTTT; abundance: once; v_gene: TRBV6-1; j_gene: TRBJ1-5; d_gene: TRBD1
CDR3aa: CSALAGVNTGELFF; CDR3nt: TGCAGTGCCCTAGCGGGGGTGAACACCGGGGAGCTGTTTTTT; abundance: few; v_gene: TRBV20-1; j_gene: TRBJ2-2; d_gene: TRBD2